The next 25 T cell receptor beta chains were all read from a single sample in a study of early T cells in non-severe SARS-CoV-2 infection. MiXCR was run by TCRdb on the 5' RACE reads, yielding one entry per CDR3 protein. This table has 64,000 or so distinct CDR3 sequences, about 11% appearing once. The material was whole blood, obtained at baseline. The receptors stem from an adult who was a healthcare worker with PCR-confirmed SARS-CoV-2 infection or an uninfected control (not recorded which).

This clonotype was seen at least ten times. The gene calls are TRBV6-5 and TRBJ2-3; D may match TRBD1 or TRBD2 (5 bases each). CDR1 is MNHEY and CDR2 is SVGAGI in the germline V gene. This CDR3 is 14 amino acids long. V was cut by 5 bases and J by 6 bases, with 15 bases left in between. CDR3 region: CASSRGPRNDTQYF. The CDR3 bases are TGTGCCAGCAGTCGGGGCCCTAGAAACGATACGCAGTATTTT.

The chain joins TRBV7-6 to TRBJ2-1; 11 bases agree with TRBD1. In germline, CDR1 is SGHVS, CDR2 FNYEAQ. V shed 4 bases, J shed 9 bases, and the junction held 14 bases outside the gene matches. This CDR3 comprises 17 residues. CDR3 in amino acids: CASSSAYGTGGRVEQFF. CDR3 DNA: TGTGCCAGCAGCTCCGCATATGGGACAGGGGGACGGGTTGAGCAGTTCTTC.

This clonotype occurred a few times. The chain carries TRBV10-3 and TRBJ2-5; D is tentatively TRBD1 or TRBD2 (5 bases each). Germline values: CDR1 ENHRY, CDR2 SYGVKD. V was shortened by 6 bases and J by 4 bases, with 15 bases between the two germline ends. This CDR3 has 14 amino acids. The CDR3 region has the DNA TGTGCCATCAGAGAAACAGGAGAGGGAGAGACCCAGTACTTC. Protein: CAIRETGEGETQYF.

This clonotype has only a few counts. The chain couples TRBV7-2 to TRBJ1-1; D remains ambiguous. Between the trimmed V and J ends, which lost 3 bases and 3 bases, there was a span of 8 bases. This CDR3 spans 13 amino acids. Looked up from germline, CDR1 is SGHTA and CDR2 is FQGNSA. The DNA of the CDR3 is TGTGCCAGCAGCTTGAGACGGGACACTGAAGCTTTCTTT. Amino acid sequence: CASSLRRDTEAFF.

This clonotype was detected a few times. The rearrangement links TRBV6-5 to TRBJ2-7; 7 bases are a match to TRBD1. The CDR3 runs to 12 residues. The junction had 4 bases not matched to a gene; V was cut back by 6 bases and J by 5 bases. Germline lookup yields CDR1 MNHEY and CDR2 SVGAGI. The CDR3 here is CASSSQGNEQYF. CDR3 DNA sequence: TGTGCCAGCAGCTCACAGGGGAACGAGCAGTACTTC.

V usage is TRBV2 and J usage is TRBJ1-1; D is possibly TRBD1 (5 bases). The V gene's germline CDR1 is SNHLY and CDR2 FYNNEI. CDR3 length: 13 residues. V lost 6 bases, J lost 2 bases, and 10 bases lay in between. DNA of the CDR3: TGTGCCAGCAGGCGTGGGGGTAACACTGAAGCTTTCTTT. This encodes CASRRGGNTEAFF.

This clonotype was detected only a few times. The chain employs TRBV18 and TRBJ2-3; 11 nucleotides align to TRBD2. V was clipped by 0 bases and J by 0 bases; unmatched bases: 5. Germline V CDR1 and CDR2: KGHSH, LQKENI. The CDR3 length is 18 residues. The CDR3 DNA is TGTGCCAGCTCACCACCGCGACTAGCGGGGACTAGCACAGATACGCAGTATTTT. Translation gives CASSPPRLAGTSTDTQYF.

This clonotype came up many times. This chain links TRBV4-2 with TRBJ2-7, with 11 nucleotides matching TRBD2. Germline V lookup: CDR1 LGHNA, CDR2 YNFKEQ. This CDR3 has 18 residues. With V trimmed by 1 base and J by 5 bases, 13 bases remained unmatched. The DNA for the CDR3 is TGTGCCAGCAGCCAAGGGAACCGGGCAAGACTAGCGGGGAACGAGCAGTACTTC. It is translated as CASSQGNRARLAGNEQYF.

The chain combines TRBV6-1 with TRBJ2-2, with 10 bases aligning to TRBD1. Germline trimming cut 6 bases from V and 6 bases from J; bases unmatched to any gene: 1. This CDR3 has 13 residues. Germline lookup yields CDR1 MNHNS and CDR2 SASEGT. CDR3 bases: TGTGCCAGCAGCGGACAGGGGGCCGGGGAGCTGTTTTTT. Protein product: CASSGQGAGELFF.

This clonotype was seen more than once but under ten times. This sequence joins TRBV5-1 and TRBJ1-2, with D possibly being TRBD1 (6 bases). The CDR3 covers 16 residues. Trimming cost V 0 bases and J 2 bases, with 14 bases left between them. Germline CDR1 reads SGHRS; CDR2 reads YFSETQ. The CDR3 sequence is CASSLAGSTGNYGYTF. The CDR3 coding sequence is TGCGCCAGCAGCTTGGCAGGGTCAACAGGGAACTATGGCTACACCTTC.

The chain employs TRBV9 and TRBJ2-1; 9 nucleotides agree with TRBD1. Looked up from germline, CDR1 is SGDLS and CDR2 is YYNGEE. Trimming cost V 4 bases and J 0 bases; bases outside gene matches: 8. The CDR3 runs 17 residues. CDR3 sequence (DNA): TGTGCCAGCAGCCGGGAACCGGGACAGGGCTCCTACAATGAGCAGTTCTTC. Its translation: CASSREPGQGSYNEQFF.

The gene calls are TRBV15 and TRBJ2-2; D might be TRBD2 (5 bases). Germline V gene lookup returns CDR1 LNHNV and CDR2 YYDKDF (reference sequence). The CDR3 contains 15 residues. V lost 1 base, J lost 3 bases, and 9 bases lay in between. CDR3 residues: CATSRGARDTGELFF. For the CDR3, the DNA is TGTGCCACCAGCAGAGGGGCGCGGGACACCGGGGAGCTGTTTTTT.

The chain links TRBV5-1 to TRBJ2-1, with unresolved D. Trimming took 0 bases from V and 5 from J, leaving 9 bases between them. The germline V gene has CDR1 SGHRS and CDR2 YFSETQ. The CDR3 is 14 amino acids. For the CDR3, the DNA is TGCGCCAGCAGCTTGGGACCGAAACACAATGAGCAGTTCTTC. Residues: CASSLGPKHNEQFF. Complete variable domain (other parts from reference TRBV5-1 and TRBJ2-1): KAGVTQTPRYLIKTRGQQVTLSCSPISGHRSVSWYQQTPGQGLQFLFEYFSETQRNKGNFPGRFSGRQFSNSRSEMNVSTLELGDSALYLCASSLGPKHNEQFFGPGTRLTVL.

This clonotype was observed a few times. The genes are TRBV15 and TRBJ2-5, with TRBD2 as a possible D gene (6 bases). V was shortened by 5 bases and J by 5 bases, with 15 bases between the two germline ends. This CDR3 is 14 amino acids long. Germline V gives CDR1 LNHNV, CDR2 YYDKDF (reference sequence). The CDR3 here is CATSRTNRMETQYF. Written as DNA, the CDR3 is TGTGCCACCAGCCGGACTAACCGAATGGAGACCCAGTACTTC. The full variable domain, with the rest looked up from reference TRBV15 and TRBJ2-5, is DAMVIQNPRYQVTQFGKPVTLSCSQTLNHNVMYWYQQKSSQAPKLLFHYYDKDFNNEADTPDNFQSRRPNTSFCFLDIRSPGLGDTAMYLCATSRTNRMETQYFGPGTRLLVL.

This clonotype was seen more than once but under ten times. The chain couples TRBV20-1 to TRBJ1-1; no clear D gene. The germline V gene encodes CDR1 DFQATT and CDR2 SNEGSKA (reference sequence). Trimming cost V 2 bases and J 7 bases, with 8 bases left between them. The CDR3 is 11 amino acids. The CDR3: CSARRADEAFF. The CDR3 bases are TGCAGTGCTAGAAGGGCAGATGAAGCTTTCTTT.

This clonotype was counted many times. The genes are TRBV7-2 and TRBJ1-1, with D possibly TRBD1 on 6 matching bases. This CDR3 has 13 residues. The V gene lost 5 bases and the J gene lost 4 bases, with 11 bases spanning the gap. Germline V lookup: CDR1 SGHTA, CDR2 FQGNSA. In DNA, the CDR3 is TGTGCCAGCAGCCGACAGGTTGGCACTGAAGCTTTCTTT. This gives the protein CASSRQVGTEAFF.

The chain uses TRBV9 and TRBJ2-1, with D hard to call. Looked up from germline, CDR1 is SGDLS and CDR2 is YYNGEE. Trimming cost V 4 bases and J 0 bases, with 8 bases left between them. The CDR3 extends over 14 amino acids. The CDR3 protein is CASSSRPSYNEQFF. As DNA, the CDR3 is TGTGCCAGCAGCAGTAGGCCCTCCTACAATGAGCAGTTCTTC.

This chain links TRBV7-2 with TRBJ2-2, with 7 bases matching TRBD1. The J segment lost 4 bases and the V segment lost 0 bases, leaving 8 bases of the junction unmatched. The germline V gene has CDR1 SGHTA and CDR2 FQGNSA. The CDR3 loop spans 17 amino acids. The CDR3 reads CASSLALLGQITGELFF. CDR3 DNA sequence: TGTGCCAGCAGCTTAGCGCTTTTGGGACAGATCACCGGGGAGCTGTTTTTT.

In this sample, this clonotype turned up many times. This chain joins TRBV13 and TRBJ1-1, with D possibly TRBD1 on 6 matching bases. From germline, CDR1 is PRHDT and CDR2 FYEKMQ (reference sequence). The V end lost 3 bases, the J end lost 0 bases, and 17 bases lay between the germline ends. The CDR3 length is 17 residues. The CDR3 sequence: CASSFPGGQGMNTEAFF. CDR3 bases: TGTGCCAGCAGCTTCCCCGGGGGCCAGGGTATGAACACTGAAGCTTTCTTT.

CDR3 nucleotide sequence: TGTGCCAGCTCACCGACGACTAGCGGGGTTTCCCGCGAGCAGTACTTC. As protein: CASSPTTSGVSREQYF. The rearrangement links TRBV18 to TRBJ2-7; TRBD2 agrees at 11 bases. V was pared by 3 bases and J by 6 bases, with 10 bases of the junction left unmatched. The CDR3 has 16 residues. Germline CDR1 reads KGHSH; CDR2 reads LQKENI.

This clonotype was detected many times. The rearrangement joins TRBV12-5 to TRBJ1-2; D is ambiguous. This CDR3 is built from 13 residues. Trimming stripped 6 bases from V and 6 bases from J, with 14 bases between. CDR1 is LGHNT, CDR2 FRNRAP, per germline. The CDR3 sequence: CASGRGAPHGYTF. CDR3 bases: TGTGCTAGTGGCCGCGGCGCCCCGCATGGCTACACCTTC.

The CDR3 DNA reads TGTGCCAGCAGTCGAAACAGAAACTCCGCAATCTTGAACACTGAAGCTTTCTTT. This sequence encodes CASSRNRNSAILNTEAFF. The chain uses TRBV11-2 and TRBJ1-1; D uncertain. This CDR3 comprises 18 residues. V lost 6 bases to trimming and J lost 0 bases, with 23 bases between them. The germline CDR1 and CDR2 sequences are SGHAT and FQNNGV. Complete variable domain (other parts from reference TRBV11-2 and TRBJ1-1): EAGVAQSPRYKIIEKRQSVAFWCNPISGHATLYWYQQILGQGPKLLIQFQNNGVVDDSQLPKDRFSAERLKGVDSTLKIQPAKLEDSAVYLCASSRNRNSAILNTEAFFGQGTRLTVV.

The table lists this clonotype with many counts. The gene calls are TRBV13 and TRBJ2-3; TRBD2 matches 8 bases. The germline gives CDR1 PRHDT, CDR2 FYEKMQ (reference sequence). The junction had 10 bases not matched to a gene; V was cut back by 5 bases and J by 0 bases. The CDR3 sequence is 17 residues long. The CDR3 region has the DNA TGTGCCAGCAGCCTAATGGTGGGACTAGGGAGCACAGATACGCAGTATTTT. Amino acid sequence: CASSLMVGLGSTDTQYF.

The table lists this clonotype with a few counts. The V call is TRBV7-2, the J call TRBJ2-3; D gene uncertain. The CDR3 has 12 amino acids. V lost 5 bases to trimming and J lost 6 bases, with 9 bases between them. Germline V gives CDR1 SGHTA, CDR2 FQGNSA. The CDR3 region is CASSHMRDTQYF. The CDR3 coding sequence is TGTGCCAGCAGCCATATGCGGGATACGCAGTATTTT.

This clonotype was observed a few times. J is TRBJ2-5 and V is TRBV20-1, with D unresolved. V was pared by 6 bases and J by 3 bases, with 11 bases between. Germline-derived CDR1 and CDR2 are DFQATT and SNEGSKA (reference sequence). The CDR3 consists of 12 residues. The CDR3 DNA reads TGCAGTGCCAGACGGCTAGAAGAGACCCAGTACTTC. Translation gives CSARRLEETQYF.